This TCR beta chain was sequenced in a study of response to subunit inactivated influenza vaccine. Study-wide points: Authors suggested that a seasonal influenza vaccination recruits few new T cells each time.

Using its own MiXCR run on the RT-PCR reads, TCRdb lists one record per CDR3 protein. The table shows around 470,000 distinct CDR3 sequences, with 6% to 9% occurring only once. A remark on this clonotype: What it binds is not known.

This CDR3 has 14 residues. The germline gives CDR1 SGHDT, CDR2 YYEEEE. Trimming took off 4 bases at V and 1 base at J, with 12 bases between the two ends. The rearrangement joins TRBV5-6 to TRBJ2-7; tentatively, D is TRBD2 (6 bases). The receptor was derived from a man aged 50 to 75 who received an inactivated influenza vaccine. The sample here was PBMCs from blood, taken about 23 months after vaccination. The CDR3 loop is CASSQRDLSYEQYF. The CDR3, as DNA: TGTGCCAGCAGCCAGAGGGACTTGTCCTACGAGCAGTACTTC.